This TCR beta chain was sequenced during a study of blood T cell repertoires in COVID-19. The CDR3 sequence is 14 residues long. CDR1 is LNHDA and CDR2 is SQIVND in the germline V gene (reference sequence). Trimming took 5 bases from V and 6 from J; bases not matched to a gene: 6. Original methodology: Counts of nucleated cells, estimated from reference gene primer amplification, were obtained. The data were produced by immunoSEQ multiplex PCR, yet TCRdb's version contains in-frame clones alone and is incomplete. The V and J calls and the clone size are those of that table, but D and trimming were determined from the DNA. The repertoire consists of about 130,000 clones, with about 79% occurring once and the leading ten covering approximately 10%. The age range of participants was about 18 to 100 years, with residence in under 25 US areas. Recovered participants had two consecutive negative NP/OP PCR tests, healthcare professional clearance, or symptom resolution.

The origin of this receptor is a man aged 45 to 65 who had recovered from COVID-19. Sequenced: PBMCs or T cells enriched from blood (not recorded which). V and J are TRBV19 and TRBJ2-7; 11 bases agree with TRBD1. CDR3 nucleotides: TGTGCCAGTAGTCCGCCGGGACAGGGGGGCGAGCAGTACTTC. The encoded protein is CASSPPGQGGEQYF.